A selection of T cell receptor beta chains follows, all from one sample in a study of blood T cell repertoires in COVID-19. Only in-frame clones appear in the TCRdb table, and some are missing; sequencing was by immunoSEQ multiplex PCR. This sample has 250,000 to 350,000 clones, with 70% to 90% found just once. Material: PBMCs or T cells enriched from blood (not recorded which). The receptor set was obtained from a woman aged 40 to 50 who had recovered from COVID-19. Each CDR3 is given with its conserved first and last residue. D genes are given only for firm matches. A row's size may be missing; if present it is once, few, many or a size class.

cdr3_nt,cdr3_aa,j_call,d_call,clone_size,v_call
TGTGCCAGCAGCCAAGATCTCCGGGTAAGTGTCCACGAGCAGTACTTC,CASSQDLRVSVHEQYF,TRBJ2-7,NA,NA,TRBV3-1/TRBV3-2
TGTGCCAGCAGCCCCTTCGACGGGAGGCGGTCCAAAAACATTCAGTACTTC,CASSPFDGRRSKNIQYF,TRBJ2-4,TRBD2,NA,TRBV28
TGCGCCAGCAGCCCCGAAGGACAGGGCAGAGAGCAGTACTTC,CASSPEGQGREQYF,TRBJ2-7,TRBD1,NA,TRBV5-1
TGTGCCAGCAGCCCCACCGGGACTAGCGGTTACAATGAGCAGTTCTTC,CASSPTGTSGYNEQFF,TRBJ2-1,TRBD2,NA,TRBV9
TGTGCCAGCAGTGTCATCGGGGAGCTGTTTTTT,CASSVIGELFF,TRBJ2-2,NA,NA,TRBV2
TGTGCCAGCAGCTTATCGGCAGGCACTGAAGCTTTCTTT,CASSLSAGTEAFF,TRBJ1-1,NA,NA,TRBV7-2
TGTGCCAGCAGCTTAGGACAGAGCAACACCGGGGAGCTGTTTTTT,CASSLGQSNTGELFF,TRBJ2-2,NA,few,TRBV7-2
TGTGCCAGTACAAGGGGCGGACAAGGGGACTATGGCTACACCTTC,CASTRGGQGDYGYTF,TRBJ1-2,NA,NA,TRBV19
TGTGCCAGCAGCCCCCTGTTGAGCGGGATCAAGACCCAGTACTTC,CASSPLLSGIKTQYF,TRBJ2-5,TRBD2,once,TRBV6-5
TGTGCCAGCAGTTACATGTCACTCCAAAACACTGAAGCTTTCTTT,CASSYMSLQNTEAFF,TRBJ1-1,NA,NA,TRBV6-5
TGTGCCAGTACGGGTGACAGCTCTAGCAATCAGCCCCAGCATTTT,CASTGDSSSNQPQHF,TRBJ1-5,NA,NA,TRBV19
TGTGCCAGCAGCTTAGACATCCCTTCTCCTGGCTACACCTTC,CASSLDIPSPGYTF,TRBJ1-2,NA,NA,TRBV7-2
TGTGCCAGCAGTTACCAGGGGCTAGCCGGCTACACCTTC,CASSYQGLAGYTF,TRBJ1-2,NA,NA,TRBV6-5
TGCGCCAGCAGCTTGGTAGCGGGAGCACCCTACAATGAGCAGTTCTTC,CASSLVAGAPYNEQFF,TRBJ2-1,TRBD2,once,TRBV5-1
TGTGCCTGGAACGACGGGAGTAAGACCCAGTACTTC,CAWNDGSKTQYF,TRBJ2-5,NA,NA,TRBV30